Listed here are 32 T cell receptor beta chains from one sample, sequenced in a study of Ad26.COV2.S vaccination and SARS-CoV-2 variants. The treatment is: 15 to 20 received Ad26.COV2.S at low or high dose, single or two shots; about 5 received placebo; per-sample allocation not given. Vaccine and placebo recipients were sampled on day 63 after the first injection. This table comes from immunoSEQ multiplex PCR, and its TCRdb copy is limited to in-frame clones, with some not included. The sample carries 350,000 to 500,000 clones, 90% recorded once. The sample in question was peripheral blood, obtained in a trial of Ad26.COV2.S vaccine versus placebo. The receptors were sampled from a person aged 18 to 65 who received the Ad26.COV2.S COVID-19 vaccine or a placebo.

This rearrangement joins TRBV27 to TRBJ1-6, with TRBD1 matching over 8 bases. V shed 5 bases, J shed 8 bases, and the junction held 11 bases outside the gene matches. Germline-derived CDR1 and CDR2 are MNHEY and SMNVEV (reference sequence). The CDR3 is made up of 16 amino acids. CDR3: CASSHIGQGGHSPLHF. CDR3 DNA sequence: TGTGCCAGCAGTCACATCGGACAGGGTGGGCATTCACCCCTCCACTTT.

The V and J genes are TRBV11-3 and TRBJ2-7, with 12 bases lining up with TRBD2. V lost 1 base, J lost 5 bases, and 0 bases stayed unmatched. The V gene's germline CDR1 is SGHNT and CDR2 YENEEA. The CDR3 sequence is 14 residues long. CDR3 DNA: TGTGCCAGCAGCTTAGGACTAGCGGGAGACGAGCAGTACTTC. Its translation: CASSLGLAGDEQYF.

The rearrangement joins TRBV19 to TRBJ2-1; 7 positions match TRBD2. Germline V gene lookup returns CDR1 LNHDA and CDR2 SQIVND (reference sequence). The V segment lost 7 bases and the J segment 2 bases; nucleotides outside the gene matches: 5. This CDR3 comprises 14 residues. CDR3 residues: CASKAGETYNEQFF. CDR3 bases: TGTGCCAGTAAGGCGGGAGAAACCTACAATGAGCAGTTCTTC.

The V and J genes are TRBV7-9 and TRBJ1-3; D is unclear. Trimming pared 7 bases from V and 0 bases from J, leaving 22 bases between. The CDR3 extends over 18 amino acids. CDR1 SEHNR and CDR2 FQNEAQ come from the germline V gene (reference sequence). The CDR3 coding sequence is TGTGCCAGCACCACTACTCGCGGGAACCCCCTCTCTGGAAACACCATATATTTT. It encodes CASTTTRGNPLSGNTIYF.

In its sample, this clone was seen a few times. This chain joins TRBV7-9 and TRBJ1-6; no definite D call. This CDR3 has 12 residues. V lost 2 bases, J lost 11 bases, and 7 bases lay in between. CDR1 is SEHNR and CDR2 is FQNEAQ in the germline V gene (reference sequence). The CDR3 bases are TGTGCCAGCAGCTTAAGTGAGACACCCCTCCACTTT. Translation: CASSLSETPLHF. The entire variable domain, with the rest obtained from reference TRBV7-9 and TRBJ1-6, is as follows: DTGVSQNPRHKITKRGQNVTFRCDPISEHNRLYWYRQTLGQGPEFLTYFQNEAQLEKSRLLSDRFSAERPKGSFSTLEIQRTEQGDSAMYLCASSLSETPLHFGNGTRLTVT.

The genes are TRBV7-9 and TRBJ2-3; the D call may be TRBD1 or TRBD2 (5 bases each). The CDR3 is 15 residues long. Germline CDR1 SEHNR, CDR2 FQNEAQ (reference sequence). V lost 2 bases, J lost 2 bases, and 11 bases lay in between. CDR3: CASSLWQGPTDTQYF. DNA of the CDR3: TGTGCCAGCAGCTTATGGCAGGGACCCACAGATACGCAGTATTTT.

This sequence joins TRBV15 and TRBJ2-6, with 9 bases that match TRBD1. J lost 1 base, V lost 1 base, and 5 bases had no gene match. From germline, CDR1 is LNHNV and CDR2 YYDKDF (reference sequence). The CDR3 runs 18 residues. As DNA, the CDR3 is TGTGCCACCAGCAGAGTAACAGGGGGCATGTCTGGGGCCAACGTCCTGACTTTC. As protein: CATSRVTGGMSGANVLTF.

The rearrangement uses TRBV28 and TRBJ2-7; 11 nucleotides align to TRBD1. V was pared by 5 bases and J by 6 bases, with 6 bases of the junction left unmatched. This CDR3 comprises 14 residues. CDR1 and CDR2 from the germline V gene are MDHEN and SYDVKM. CDR3 bases: TGTGCCAGCAGTCCCGGACAGGGGGCGCGCGAGCAGTACTTC. Its translation is CASSPGQGAREQYF. Full variable domain (remainder filled in from reference TRBV28 and TRBJ2-7): DVKVTQSSRYLVKRTGEKVFLECVQDMDHENMFWYRQDPGLGLRLIYFSYDVKMKEKGDIPEGYSVSREKKERFSLILESASTNQTSMYLCASSPGQGAREQYFGPGTRLTVT.

The genes are TRBV28 and TRBJ1-5; a possible D gene is TRBD1 (5 bases). CDR3 length: 14 residues. Trimming took off 4 bases at V and 7 bases at J, with 14 bases between the two ends. The germline V gene has CDR1 MDHEN and CDR2 SYDVKM. This CDR3 is CASSSQGGKQPQHF. CDR3 nucleotides: TGTGCCAGCAGTTCCCAGGGTGGGAAACAGCCCCAGCATTTT. The full variable domain, with the rest looked up from reference TRBV28 and TRBJ1-5, is DVKVTQSSRYLVKRTGEKVFLECVQDMDHENMFWYRQDPGLGLRLIYFSYDVKMKEKGDIPEGYSVSREKKERFSLILESASTNQTSMYLCASSSQGGKQPQHFGDGTRLSIL.

The chain uses TRBV9 and TRBJ2-5; no definite D call. CDR3 length equals 13 residues. V was clipped by 3 bases and J by 0 bases, with 6 bases between them. From germline, CDR1 is SGDLS and CDR2 YYNGEE. CDR3 in amino acids: CASSGLNQETQYF. The DNA for the CDR3 is TGTGCCAGCAGCGGACTCAACCAAGAGACCCAGTACTTC.

On this clone itself: A far larger clone differs by one base, so this is likely a read error. The chain combines TRBV28 with TRBJ2-6, with D possibly matching TRBD1 (6 bases). The CDR3 extends over 14 amino acids. Germline loops: CDR1 MDHEN, CDR2 SYDVKM. The V end was cut by 6 bases, the J end by 0 bases, with 6 bases between. For the CDR3, the DNA is TGTGCCAGCAGGGACAGCTCTGGGGCCAACGTCCTGACTTTC. This codes for CASRDSSGANVLTF.

The chain recombines TRBV5-1 with TRBJ2-2, with D perhaps given as TRBD1 or TRBD2 (5 bases each). The germline V gene encodes CDR1 SGHRS and CDR2 YFSETQ. The germline V and J ends were trimmed by 0 bases and 7 bases, with 13 bases remaining between them. CDR3 length: 15 residues. This CDR3 is CASSLAPGAGGELFF. In DNA, the CDR3 is TGCGCCAGCAGCTTGGCCCCCGGGGCGGGCGGGGAGCTGTTTTTT.

The chain links TRBV29-1 to TRBJ2-7; D might be TRBD2 (6 bases). Germline V gives CDR1 SQVTM, CDR2 ANQGSEA. Trimming cost V 6 bases and J 5 bases, with 20 bases left between them. The CDR3 covers 14 residues. CDR3 region: CSVLKGGGTDEQYF. The CDR3 nucleotides are TGCAGCGTCCTCAAAGGTGGGGGGACCGACGAGCAGTACTTC.

V and J are TRBV24-1 and TRBJ2-4; D unclear. The germline CDR1 and CDR2 sequences are KGHDR and SFDVKD. V dropped 2 bases and J dropped 3 bases, with 7 bases sitting between them. CDR3 length equals 14 residues. This CDR3 reads CATSDSGYKNIQYF. Written as DNA, the CDR3 is TGTGCCACCAGTGATTCGGGCTACAAAAACATTCAGTACTTC.

The chain employs TRBV7-2 and TRBJ2-7; no definite D call. The CDR3 runs to 15 residues. Germline CDR1 SGHTA, CDR2 FQGNSA. The ends were cut back, 5 bases at V and 0 bases at J, with 14 bases in the middle. The CDR3 DNA is TGTGCCAGCAGCCCTGAGGCCTCGAGCTCCTACGAGCAGTACTTC. Its translation: CASSPEASSSYEQYF.

The gene calls are TRBV9 and TRBJ1-6; no firm D call. The CDR3 sequence is 16 residues long. In germline, CDR1 is SGDLS, CDR2 YYNGEE. V was shortened by 4 bases and J by 0 bases, with 11 bases between the two germline ends. CDR3 sequence (DNA): TGTGCCAGCAGCCCCGACCAGAGCTCCTATAATTCACCCCTCCACTTT. Translation gives CASSPDQSSYNSPLHF.

The chain combines TRBV29-1 with TRBJ2-3; D gene uncertain. This CDR3 contains 12 residues. The V and J ends lost 0 bases and 2 bases respectively, with 3 bases between them. Germline V gene lookup returns CDR1 SQVTM and CDR2 ANQGSEA. The CDR3 DNA follows: TGCAGCGTTGAAGAAAACACAGATACGCAGTATTTT. It is translated as CSVEENTDTQYF.

This chain links TRBV29-1 with TRBJ2-7, with 11 bases that match TRBD1. Germline CDR1 reads SQVTM; CDR2 reads ANQGSEA. V lost 7 bases and J lost 6; bases outside the gene matches: 8. The CDR3 loop spans 13 amino acids. CDR3 bases: TGCAGCGCCCTCAGGACAGGGGGCCTCGAGCAGTACTTC. Its translation: CSALRTGGLEQYF.

The chain is built from TRBV18 and TRBJ2-5; 8 nucleotides align to TRBD1. CDR1 and CDR2 from the germline V gene are KGHSH and LQKENI. CDR3 length equals 15 residues. V lost 5 bases and J lost 1; bases outside the gene matches: 6. The CDR3 DNA sequence: TGTGCCAGCTCATATTCCGGACAGGGCCAAGAGACCCAGTACTTC. Translating gives CASSYSGQGQETQYF.

The CDR3 sequence is CAWSVDREEKLFF. CDR3 bases: TGTGCCTGGAGTGTGGACAGGGAGGAAAAACTGTTTTTT. This chain uses TRBV30 with TRBJ1-4, with 8 bases lining up with TRBD1. The CDR3 spans 13 residues. The germline V gene encodes CDR1 GTSNPN and CDR2 SVGIG (reference sequence). J gave up 8 bases and V 0 bases, and 2 bases lay outside the gene matches. Drawing the rest from reference TRBV30 and TRBJ1-4, the complete variable domain is SQTIHQWPATLVQPVGSPLSLECTVEGTSNPNLYWYRQAAGRGLQLLFYSVGIGQISSEVPQNLSASRPQDRQFILSSKKLLLSDSGFYLCAWSVDREEKLFFGSGTQLSVL.

This chain uses TRBV5-5 with TRBJ2-3, with D unresolved. Germline V gene sequence: CDR1 SGHKS, CDR2 YYEKEE (reference sequence). The length of the CDR3 is 16 residues. Trimming shortened V by 2 bases and J by 1 base, and 14 bases separated the two germline ends. This CDR3 reads CASSLWPRGGTDTQYF. In nucleotides, the CDR3 is TGTGCCAGCAGCTTATGGCCCCGAGGTGGCACAGATACGCAGTATTTT.

The chain employs TRBV4-3 and TRBJ2-7, with TRBD2 matching 15 bases. Unmatched junction bases numbered 6, after V lost 3 bases and J lost 6 bases. The CDR3 has 16 residues. Germline V gene data show CDR1 as LGHNA and CDR2 as YSLEER. The CDR3 sequence: CASSQGLAGGSGEQYF. DNA of the CDR3: TGCGCCAGCAGCCAGGGACTAGCGGGAGGATCGGGCGAGCAGTACTTC.

This rearrangement joins TRBV27 to TRBJ2-1; 9 positions agree with TRBD1. This CDR3 is built from 17 residues. With 3 bases clipped from V and 3 bases from J, the junction kept 9 bases outside the gene matches. In germline, CDR1 is MNHEY, CDR2 SMNVEV (reference sequence). CDR3 coding DNA: TGTGCCAGCAGTTTTTCCCCCCCGGGACAGGGCTACAATGAGCAGTTCTTC. It encodes CASSFSPPGQGYNEQFF.

There are a few counts of this clone. The V and J genes are TRBV7-9 and TRBJ2-2; D is ambiguous. V was pared by 0 bases and J by 3 bases, with 11 bases between. This CDR3 has 16 amino acids. Germline loops: CDR1 SEHNR, CDR2 FQNEAQ (reference sequence). The CDR3 coding sequence is TGTGCCAGCAGCTTAGCCCCTCGGCAGGACACCGGGGAGCTGTTTTTT. This encodes CASSLAPRQDTGELFF.

This chain connects TRBV7-6 to TRBJ2-7; 14 bases match TRBD2. Trimming at V came to 3 bases and at J to 3 bases, leaving 7 bases not matched to a gene. Germline V gene lookup returns CDR1 SGHVS and CDR2 FNYEAQ. The CDR3 runs to 17 residues. The CDR3 loop reads CASSLTSGRAVRYEQYF. As DNA, the CDR3 is TGTGCCAGCAGCTTGACTAGCGGGAGGGCCGTTCGCTACGAGCAGTACTTC.

On this clone itself: At the DNA level, this CDR3 is encoded by other sequences in the same sample as well. The rearrangement uses TRBV14 and TRBJ2-7; possibly TRBD2 for D (7 bases). CDR1 is SGHDN and CDR2 is FVKESK in the germline V gene. The CDR3 is 16 amino acids. V dropped 4 bases and J dropped 2 bases, with 18 bases sitting between them. The CDR3 loop reads CASSPLGGGLTYEQYF. CDR3 nucleotide sequence: TGTGCCAGCAGCCCCCTAGGCGGGGGCCTCACCTACGAGCAGTACTTC.

J is TRBJ2-4 and V is TRBV11-2, with D perhaps TRBD1 or TRBD2 (6 bases each). Trimming removed 5 bases from V and 10 bases from J, with 9 bases in between. Germline CDR1 SGHAT, CDR2 FQNNGV. The CDR3 spans 11 residues. The CDR3 coding sequence is TGTGCCAGCAGCCTAGGGGGGATTCAGTACTTC. Protein sequence: CASSLGGIQYF.

This clone was recorded only once. The V call is TRBV24-1, the J call TRBJ2-5, with unresolved D. Trimming removed 5 bases at V and 0 bases at J, with 6 bases between. This CDR3 is built from 13 residues. In germline, CDR1 is KGHDR, CDR2 SFDVKD. The CDR3 loop is CATSVQNQETQYF. The DNA of the CDR3 is TGTGCCACCAGTGTTCAGAACCAAGAGACCCAGTACTTC.

This sequence joins TRBV7-9 and TRBJ2-1, with 10 bases matching TRBD2. The CDR3 covers 15 residues. Germline CDR1 and CDR2: SEHNR and FQNEAQ (reference sequence). Unmatched junction bases numbered 9, after V lost 5 bases and J lost 8 bases. The CDR3 sequence is CASSPPGTSAHEQFF. The CDR3 region has the DNA TGTGCCAGCAGCCCCCCCGGGACTAGCGCCCATGAGCAGTTCTTC.

With respect to this clone: The same CDR3 is also encoded by other DNA sequences in this sample. The chain links TRBV7-9 to TRBJ2-3; a possible D gene is TRBD2 (5 bases). CDR1 and CDR2 from the germline V gene are SEHNR and FQNEAQ (reference sequence). The V end lost 2 bases, the J end lost 0 bases, and 9 bases lay between the germline ends. The CDR3 totals 15 residues. In DNA form, the CDR3 reads TGTGCCAGCAGCTTACTCGCGGGCAGCACAGATACGCAGTATTTT. This codes for CASSLLAGSTDTQYF.

V and J are TRBV11-2 and TRBJ2-7; a possible D gene is TRBD2 (7 bases). This CDR3 has 16 residues. Trimming removed 6 bases from V and 3 bases from J, with 21 bases in between. The germline gives CDR1 SGHAT, CDR2 FQNNGV. CDR3 loop: CASRARGGRLVYEQYF. In nucleotides, the CDR3 is TGTGCCAGCAGGGCGAGGGGGGGTAGGTTGGTCTACGAGCAGTACTTC.

The V gene is TRBV20-1, the J gene TRBJ2-6; 7 bases line up with TRBD1. The CDR3 consists of 17 residues. V lost 3 bases to trimming and J lost 0 bases; unmatched junction nucleotides: 8. Germline-derived CDR1 and CDR2 are DFQATT and SNEGSKA (reference sequence). CDR3: CSASGTAGPSGANVLTF. In nucleotides, the CDR3 is TGCAGTGCTAGTGGGACAGCAGGGCCCTCTGGGGCCAACGTCCTGACTTTC.